These 23 T cell receptor beta chains were all obtained from the same sample, sequenced in a study of blood T cell repertoires in COVID-19. Assay used: immunoSEQ multiplex PCR; TCRdb lists only in-frame clones, some missing. The data contain a few hundred thousand clones, approximately 78% of them singletons. Source material: PBMCs or T cells enriched from blood (not recorded which). Receptor source: a man aged 40-49 years who had recovered from COVID-19.

The genes are TRBV27 and TRBJ1-2, with D possibly being TRBD1 (6 bases). Trimming pared 4 bases from V and 8 bases from J, leaving 17 bases between. Germline-derived CDR1 and CDR2 are MNHEY and SMNVEV (reference sequence). This CDR3 region has 14 residues. CDR3 DNA: TGTGCCAGCAGTTCCACAGGGTTTTTGTCCGGCTACACCTTC. This gives the protein CASSSTGFLSGYTF.

This clone was recorded a few times. In the same sample, other DNA sequences code for this CDR3. This sequence joins TRBV12-3 or TRBV12-4 and TRBJ1-5; unclear D gene. This CDR3 has 12 amino acids. Trimming removed 3 bases at V and 7 bases at J, with 7 bases between. The CDR3 region is CASSFGGQPQHF. CDR3 bases: TGTGCCAGCAGTTTTGGAGGGCAGCCCCAGCATTTT.

The chain links TRBV27 to TRBJ2-1; 7 bases fit TRBD1. CDR1 and CDR2 (germline): MNHEY, SMNVEV (reference sequence). The CDR3 extends over 15 amino acids. Trimming removed 3 bases from V and 6 bases from J; junction bases left unmatched: 8. Written as DNA, the CDR3 is TGTGCCAGCAGTTTTTCCACGACAGGGTTCAATGAGCAGTTCTTC. Translated: CASSFSTTGFNEQFF.

The V gene is TRBV5-1, the J gene TRBJ1-6; D not resolved. The CDR3 loop spans 13 amino acids. The germline V gene has CDR1 SGHRS and CDR2 YFSETQ. Trimming cost V 4 bases and J 9 bases, with 11 bases left between them. In DNA form, the CDR3 reads TGCGCCAGCAGCGAATTCAGTGGTTCACCCCTCCACTTT. As protein: CASSEFSGSPLHF.

The chain joins TRBV15 to TRBJ1-3; D gene ambiguous. CDR1 is LNHNV, CDR2 YYDKDF, per germline (reference sequence). The CDR3 has 15 residues. The V end was cut by 0 bases, the J end by 0 bases, with 6 bases between. CDR3 sequence reads: CATSRDGASGNTIYF. Here the CDR3 DNA reads TGTGCCACCAGCAGAGACGGAGCCTCTGGAAACACCATATATTTT.

This clone was picked up a small number of times. The chain carries TRBV11-2 and TRBJ2-7; 7 bases line up with TRBD2. CDR1 is SGHAT and CDR2 is FQNNGV in the germline V gene. Germline trimming cut 0 bases from V and 4 bases from J; bases unmatched to any gene: 6. The CDR3 sequence is 15 residues long. The CDR3 here is CASSLERGSKYEQYF. CDR3 nucleotides: TGTGCCAGCAGCTTAGAGCGGGGGTCAAAGTACGAGCAGTACTTC.

The gene calls are TRBV7-3 and TRBJ1-2; TRBD1 might be the D (6 bases). The CDR3 runs to 13 residues. Germline V gives CDR1 SGHTA, CDR2 FQGTGA. The ends were cut back, 3 bases at V and 3 bases at J, with 8 bases in the middle. The CDR3 region is CASSFGQYYGYTF. In nucleotides, the CDR3 is TGTGCCAGCAGCTTCGGACAGTACTATGGCTACACCTTC.

The V gene is TRBV6-1, the J gene TRBJ2-2, with 9 bases fitting TRBD1. Germline assignment: CDR1 MNHNS and CDR2 SASEGT. The CDR3 has 17 amino acids. V lost 2 bases and J lost 1; bases outside the gene matches: 5. The CDR3 bases are TGTGCCAGCAGTGAATCGGGACAGGGAAGGAACACCGGGGAGCTGTTTTTT. It encodes CASSESGQGRNTGELFF.

In its sample, this clone was seen a few times. This chain joins TRBV10-1 and TRBJ2-5; 11 bases line up with TRBD1. The CDR3 sequence is 17 residues long. Germline V gives CDR1 WNHNN, CDR2 SYGVQD (reference sequence). The trim removed 2 bases at V and 2 bases at J, leaving 7 bases unmatched. CDR3 sequence (DNA): TGCGCCAGCAGTGAGCGCAGGGGACAGGGGGTACAAGAGACCCAGTACTTC. It codes for CASSERRGQGVQETQYF.

The V and J genes are TRBV19 and TRBJ1-4; D unclear. Germline CDR1 and CDR2: LNHDA and SQIVND (reference sequence). This CDR3 contains 14 residues. Trimming removed 4 bases from V and 3 bases from J, with 9 bases in between. The CDR3 DNA reads as TGTGCCAGTAGTAAACTCACCCCTAATGAAAAACTGTTTTTT. Protein product: CASSKLTPNEKLFF.

This clone turned up a few times. The rearrangement links TRBV7-3 to TRBJ2-2; possibly TRBD2 for D (5 bases). This CDR3 is built from 15 residues. The germline V gene encodes CDR1 SGHTA and CDR2 FQGTGA. V was cut by 2 bases and J by 6 bases, with 13 bases left in between. The CDR3 spells CASSLYLSEAGELFF. CDR3 DNA sequence: TGTGCCAGCAGCTTATACCTTTCGGAGGCCGGGGAGCTGTTTTTT.

This sequence joins TRBV9 and TRBJ2-7; TRBD2 aligns across 12 bases. Trimming at V came to 4 bases and at J to 5 bases, leaving 7 bases not matched to a gene. Germline V lookup: CDR1 SGDLS, CDR2 YYNGEE. The CDR3 is made up of 15 amino acids. The DNA for the CDR3 is TGTGCCAGCAGCTTGGGACTAGCGGGCCGGGACGAGCAGTACTTC. Protein sequence: CASSLGLAGRDEQYF.

The chain links TRBV10-2 to TRBJ1-6; D is unresolved. CDR3 length equals 15 residues. Germline V gives CDR1 WSHSY, CDR2 SAAADI. Trimming left V 5 bases short and J 7 bases short, with 15 bases between. The CDR3 protein is CASSPTPSGNSPLHF. The CDR3 DNA reads as TGCGCCAGCAGTCCGACACCCTCAGGAAATTCACCCCTCCACTTT.

The J gene is TRBJ2-1, the V gene TRBV7-8; 10 bases match TRBD2. J gave up 7 bases and V 3 bases, and 12 bases lay outside the gene matches. CDR1 is SGHVS and CDR2 is FQNEAQ in the germline V gene. The CDR3 contains 17 residues. CDR3 protein: CASSLGSGGASTNEQFF. DNA for the CDR3: TGTGCCAGCAGCTTGGGAAGCGGGGGGGCCTCGACAAATGAGCAGTTCTTC. Looking up the rest from reference TRBV7-8 and TRBJ2-1 gives the full variable domain: GAGVSQSPRYKVAKRGQDVALRCDPISGHVSLFWYQQALGQGPEFLTYFQNEAQLDKSGLPSDRFFAERPEGSVSTLKIQRTQQEDSAVYLCASSLGSGGASTNEQFFGPGTRLTVL.

The V call is TRBV9, the J call TRBJ1-2; no firm D call. The CDR3 loop spans 14 amino acids. In germline, CDR1 is SGDLS, CDR2 YYNGEE. V was trimmed by 0 bases and J by 7 bases, leaving 13 bases between them. The CDR3 bases are TGTGCCAGCAGCGTAGCTCGGCAGGATAGTGGCTACACCTTC. Protein: CASSVARQDSGYTF.

V and J are TRBV7-3 and TRBJ2-1; 14 positions match TRBD2. Germline V gene sequence: CDR1 SGHTA, CDR2 FQGTGA. The CDR3 length is 19 residues. Losses at the gene ends were 2 bases for V and 0 bases for J; bases not matched to a gene: 6. The CDR3 region has the DNA TGTGCCAGCAGCTTACCCCGGACTAGCGGGGGGAGCTCCTACAATGAGCAGTTCTTC. This translates into CASSLPRTSGGSSYNEQFF.

This clone showed up just a few times. The V gene is TRBV3-1 (or the pseudogene TRBV3-2), the J gene TRBJ1-1; 7 nucleotides align to TRBD1. Per germline, CDR1 LGHDT and CDR2 YNNKEL (reference sequence). V lost 3 bases, J lost 5 bases, and 3 bases stayed unmatched. The CDR3 totals 13 residues. Here the CDR3 reads CASSQGGQTEAFF. CDR3 sequence (DNA): TGTGCCAGCAGCCAGGGGGGACAGACTGAAGCTTTCTTT.

The chain joins TRBV27 to TRBJ2-7, with 11 nucleotides matching TRBD2. This CDR3 is 15 amino acids long. Trimming at V came to 5 bases and at J to 2 bases, leaving 5 bases not matched to a gene. CDR1 and CDR2 from the germline V gene are MNHEY and SMNVEV (reference sequence). The CDR3 sequence is CASSRLSGGAYEQYF. The CDR3 nucleotides read TGTGCCAGCAGTAGACTTAGCGGGGGGGCCTACGAGCAGTACTTC.

This clone was counted only a few times. The chain employs TRBV3-1 (or the pseudogene TRBV3-2) and TRBJ1-1, with a possible D match to TRBD1 (5 bases). Between the trimmed V and J ends, which lost 4 bases and 1 base, there was a span of 10 bases. The germline gives CDR1 LGHDT, CDR2 YNNKEL (reference sequence). This CDR3 region has 14 residues. The CDR3 here is CASSPSGANTEAFF. The CDR3 nucleotides are TGTGCCAGCAGCCCAAGCGGGGCGAACACTGAAGCTTTCTTT.

This clone was counted once. This sequence joins TRBV6-5 and TRBJ1-4; no clear D gene. The length of the CDR3 is 15 residues. From germline, CDR1 is MNHEY and CDR2 SVGAGI. V was clipped by 6 bases and J by 4 bases, with 15 bases between them. DNA for the CDR3: TGTGCCAGCAGCGCTCGCGGGGATCTTAATGAAAAACTGTTTTTT. Translated: CASSARGDLNEKLFF.

This clone has only a few counts. J is TRBJ1-2 and V is TRBV6-4; 10 nucleotides agree with TRBD1. After removal of 8 bases from V and 7 bases from J, the junction contained 13 bases not matched to a gene. Germline CDR1 reads MRHNA; CDR2 reads SNTAGT. The CDR3 totals 15 residues. The CDR3 loop is CASAPEGDRGFGYTF. For the CDR3, the DNA is TGTGCCAGCGCCCCTGAAGGGGACAGGGGTTTTGGCTACACCTTC.

The V gene is TRBV18, the J gene TRBJ2-1; the match to TRBD2 covers 8 bases. The CDR3 spans 16 residues. Germline V CDR1 and CDR2: KGHSH, LQKENI. The V and J ends lost 5 bases and 8 bases, in that order; junction bases with no gene match: 14. In nucleotides, the CDR3 is TGTGCCAGCTCATTCCTGGCGGGAGGCCTAAAGGATGAGCAGTTCTTC. This translates into CASSFLAGGLKDEQFF.

This chain joins TRBV5-8 and TRBJ2-4; TRBD1 matches at 9 bases. This CDR3 comprises 13 residues. The germline V gene encodes CDR1 SGHTS and CDR2 YDEGEE. With V trimmed by 5 bases and J by 9 bases, 6 bases remained unmatched. The CDR3 region has the DNA TGTGCCAGCAGTGGACAGGGGACGGGCATTCAGTACTTC. Translated: CASSGQGTGIQYF.